This T cell receptor beta chain was captured by sequencing in a study of cytomegalovirus exposure and HLA in healthy donors. Study-wide findings and caveats: Per published accounts, TCR beta sequences correctly predicted the HLA-A and HLA-B alleles of most subjects. Because they were indistinguishable, some V segments, including TRBV6-2 and TRBV6-3, were excluded.

Concerning this clone: The antigen remains unidentified.

PCR involved 60 Vbeta and 13 Jbeta primers. Clones were read by immunoSEQ multiplex PCR, and TCRdb kept only the in-frame ones, dropping some. The table lists roughly 30,000 clones. Donors were ostensibly healthy at sampling, although undocumented immune exposures were probable. The CDR3 covers 13 residues. Trimming pared 3 bases from V and 7 bases from J, leaving 10 bases between. CDR1 and CDR2 (germline): KGHSH, LQKENI. The sequenced material came from PBMCs. The sequence came from a woman in her forties in good health and CMV-seropositive. The chain combines TRBV18 with TRBJ1-5, with D unresolved. In nucleotides, the CDR3 is TGTGCCAGCTCACCTTCCCCGAGGCAGCCCCAGCATTTT. Protein: CASSPSPRQPQHF. Full variable domain (outside the CDR3, taken from reference TRBV18 and TRBJ1-5): NAGVMQNPRHLVRRRGQEARLRCSPMKGHSHVYWYRQLPEEGLKFMVYLQKENIIDESGMPKERFSAEFPKEGPSILRIQQVVRGDSAAYFCASSPSPRQPQHFGDGTRLSIL.